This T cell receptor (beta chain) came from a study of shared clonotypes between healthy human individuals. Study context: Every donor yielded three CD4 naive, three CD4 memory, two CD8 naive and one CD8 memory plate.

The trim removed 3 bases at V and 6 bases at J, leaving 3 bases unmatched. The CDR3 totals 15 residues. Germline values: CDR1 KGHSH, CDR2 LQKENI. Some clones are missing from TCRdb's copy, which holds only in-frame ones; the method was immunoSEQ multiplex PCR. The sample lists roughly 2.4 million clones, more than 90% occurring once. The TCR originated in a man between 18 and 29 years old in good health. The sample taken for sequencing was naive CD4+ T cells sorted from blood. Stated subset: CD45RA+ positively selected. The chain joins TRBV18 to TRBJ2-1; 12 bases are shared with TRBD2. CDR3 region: CASSPASGGVNEQFF. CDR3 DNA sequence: TGTGCCAGCTCACCCGCTAGCGGGGGGGTCAATGAGCAGTTCTTC.